This T cell receptor (beta chain) was documented in a study of OX40 agonist ivuxolimab in advanced cancers. Turning to the study itself: Each dose-escalation patient presented with hepatocellular carcinoma, melanoma, renal cell or head and neck cancer. Age averaged around 54 years (range roughly 23 to 79), and approximately 80% were male.

General study findings and limits: At doses 0.1 to 3.0 mg/kg, CD4+ and CD8+ clones expanded.

As for this clone: Its antigen is as yet unknown.

Profiled with immunoSEQ multiplex PCR; TCRdb holds only in-frame clones, not every one. Here the sample spans tens of thousands of clones, roughly four fifths being singletons. V trimming: 0 bases; J trimming: 1 base; junction bases outside the gene matches: 7. Germline CDR1 reads MGHRA; CDR2 reads YSYEKL. The CDR3 is 17 amino acids. This chain joins TRBV4-1 and TRBJ1-1; 8 bases map to TRBD1. The receptor was isolated from an adult with an advanced solid tumor such as melanoma, head and neck, liver or kidney cancer. The source was CD4+ or CD8+ T cells sorted from blood, collected in a trial of the OX40 agonist ivuxolimab. The CDR3, as DNA: TGCGCCAGCAGCCAAGATTCTCAGGGGGCCCAGAACACTGAAGCTTTCTTT. It specifies CASSQDSQGAQNTEAFF.